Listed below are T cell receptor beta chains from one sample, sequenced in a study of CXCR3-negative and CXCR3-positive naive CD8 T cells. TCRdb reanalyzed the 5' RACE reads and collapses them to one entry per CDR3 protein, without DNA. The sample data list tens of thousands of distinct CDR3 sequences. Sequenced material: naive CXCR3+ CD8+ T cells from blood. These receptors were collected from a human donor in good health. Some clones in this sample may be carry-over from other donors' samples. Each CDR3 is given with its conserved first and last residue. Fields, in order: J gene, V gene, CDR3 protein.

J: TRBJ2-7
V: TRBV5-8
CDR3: CASSFIHRAEEQYF

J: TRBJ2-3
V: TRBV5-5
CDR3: CASSTASGSTSTDTQYF

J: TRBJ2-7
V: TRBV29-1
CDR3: CSAERLWAGRYEQYF

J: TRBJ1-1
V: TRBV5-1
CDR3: CASRMNTEAFF

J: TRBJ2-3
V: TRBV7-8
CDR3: CASSPRTSGSTDTQYF

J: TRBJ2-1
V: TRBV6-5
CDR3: CASSYSLPGLAGARSYNEQFF

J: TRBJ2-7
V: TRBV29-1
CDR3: CSGGDRGDEQYF

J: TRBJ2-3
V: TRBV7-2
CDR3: CASSDGPWGRDTQYF

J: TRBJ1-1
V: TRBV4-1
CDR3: CASSQDRQGDTEAFF

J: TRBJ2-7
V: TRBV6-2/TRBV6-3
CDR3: CASSPTGGTYEQYF

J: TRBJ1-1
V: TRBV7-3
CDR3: CAISSQRTGGRTEAFF

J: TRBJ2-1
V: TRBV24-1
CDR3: CATSDLGTDSYNEQFF

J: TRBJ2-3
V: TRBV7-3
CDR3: CASSLPGADTQYF

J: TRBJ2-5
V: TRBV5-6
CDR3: CASSSTFSAETQYF

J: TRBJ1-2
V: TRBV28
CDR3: CASSSNRVYGYTF

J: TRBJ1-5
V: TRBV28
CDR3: CASSFEGGHQPQHF

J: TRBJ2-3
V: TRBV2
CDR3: CASTSGLAGITDTQYF

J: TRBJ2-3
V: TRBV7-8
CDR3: CASRGGSSVGDTQYF

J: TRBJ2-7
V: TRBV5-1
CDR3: CTSSFRQDLKPYEQYF

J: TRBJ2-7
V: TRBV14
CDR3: CASSPGLHYEQYF

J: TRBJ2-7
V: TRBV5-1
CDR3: CASSLDYQSYEQYF

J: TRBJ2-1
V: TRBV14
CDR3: CASSPREGGTYNEQFF

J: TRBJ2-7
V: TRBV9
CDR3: CASSVDETGYYEQYF

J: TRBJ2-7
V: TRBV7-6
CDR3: CASSPAGLPSSYEQYF

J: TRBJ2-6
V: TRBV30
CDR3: CAWSVSGISGANVLTF

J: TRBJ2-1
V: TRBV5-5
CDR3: CASSLGAGVGNEQFF

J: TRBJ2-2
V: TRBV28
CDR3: CASSTRDYNTGELFF

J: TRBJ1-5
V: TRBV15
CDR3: CATSRDTNQPQHF

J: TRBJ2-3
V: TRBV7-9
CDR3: CASSTDDRGADTQYF

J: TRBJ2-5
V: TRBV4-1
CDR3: CASSQEVPSQETQYF

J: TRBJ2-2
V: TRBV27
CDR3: CASSFPPGELFF

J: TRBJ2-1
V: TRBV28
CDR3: CASSFLGSYNEQFF

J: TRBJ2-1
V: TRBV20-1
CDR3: CSALQETSGSIGEQFF

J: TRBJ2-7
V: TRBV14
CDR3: CASSQDLGLARNEQYF

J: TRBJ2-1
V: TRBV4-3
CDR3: CASSQVLNNEQFF

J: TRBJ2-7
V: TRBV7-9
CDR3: CASSLADYEQYF

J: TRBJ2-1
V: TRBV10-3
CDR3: CAISTIADNEQFF

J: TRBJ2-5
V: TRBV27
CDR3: CASSLGGFVQETQYF

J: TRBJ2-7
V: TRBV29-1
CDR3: CSVEGAYEQYF

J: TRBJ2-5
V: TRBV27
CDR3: CASSLLSGSAQETQYF

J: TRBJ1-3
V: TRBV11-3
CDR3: CASSGRQRPYSLETPYIF

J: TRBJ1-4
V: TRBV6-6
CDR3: CASSYLTGNEKLFF

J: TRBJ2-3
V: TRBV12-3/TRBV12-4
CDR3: CASSLSTFSTDTQYF

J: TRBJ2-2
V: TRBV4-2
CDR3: CASSQDSGELFF

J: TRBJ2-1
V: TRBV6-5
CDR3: CASFLSGTQFF

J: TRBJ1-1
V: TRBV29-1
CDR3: CSVEVGQTGEAFF

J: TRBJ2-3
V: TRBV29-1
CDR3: CSVEFLDRGADTQYF

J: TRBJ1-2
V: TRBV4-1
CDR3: CASSQQDRENYGYTF

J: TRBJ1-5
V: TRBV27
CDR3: CASRPGTLNQPQHF

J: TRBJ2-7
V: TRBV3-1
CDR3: CASSQALRREAYEQYF